Below, 14 T cell receptor beta chains from the same sample are listed, as sequenced in a study of blood T cells in healthy people across ages. A second PCR, run for about 7 to 11 cycles, used a sample-barcoded 5' primer plus a J-beta primer mix. A single record per CDR3 protein comes from TCRdb applying MiXCR to the 5' RACE reads. The sample has roughly 800,000 distinct CDR3 sequences; around 25% are singletons. The same specimen was also included in a second study, on T cells of mothers and their children.

The specimen was blood. The receptors shown here come from a boy under 18 in good health.

There are a few counts of this clonotype. The chain links TRBV2 to TRBJ2-5, with 7 bases lining up with TRBD1. V shed 6 bases and J 7 bases; nucleotides not matched to a gene: 11. Germline V gene lookup returns CDR1 SNHLY and CDR2 FYNNEI. CDR3 size: 14 residues. The CDR3 bases are TGTGCCAGCAGAAGGGACAGCGAATCGGGGACCCAGTACTTC. It is translated as CASRRDSESGTQYF. Full variable domain (rest looked up from reference TRBV2 and TRBJ2-5): EPEVTQTPSHQVTQMGQEVILRCVPISNHLYFYWYRQILGQKVEFLVSFYNNEISEKSEIFDDQFSVERPDGSNFTLKIRSTKLEDSAMYFCASRRDSESGTQYFGPGTRLLVL.

CDR3 coding DNA: TGTGCCAGCAGTTGGAACAGGGATGGTGGCTACACCTTC. This codes for CASSWNRDGGYTF. This rearrangement joins TRBV6-5 to TRBJ1-2, with D tentatively TRBD1 (6 bases). Germline lookup yields CDR1 MNHEY and CDR2 SVGAGI. The CDR3 is made up of 13 amino acids. V lost 4 bases and J lost 7, with 13 bases in between.

The chain recombines TRBV20-1 with TRBJ2-5; D is unresolved. This CDR3 is 13 amino acids long. V gave up 1 base and J gave up 0 bases, with 6 bases separating them. CDR1 DFQATT and CDR2 SNEGSKA come from the germline V gene (reference sequence). The CDR3 nucleotides read TGCAGTGCTAGAGGGGCGTACCAAGAGACCCAGTACTTC. Translation gives CSARGAYQETQYF.

This clonotype was observed a few times. The chain is built from TRBV20-1 and TRBJ2-3; 10 bases map to TRBD2. CDR3 length equals 15 residues. J was trimmed by 4 bases and V by 1 base; bases with no gene match: 5. Germline V gene lookup returns CDR1 DFQATT and CDR2 SNEGSKA (reference sequence). The CDR3 bases are TGCAGTGCTAGAGTCACTAGCGGGGCCGCAGATACGCAGTATTTT. Translation: CSARVTSGAADTQYF.

In this sample, this clonotype turned up a few times. The chain joins TRBV7-6 to TRBJ2-1; 9 nucleotides agree with TRBD2. V was pared by 2 bases and J by 3 bases, with 8 bases of the junction left unmatched. CDR3 length equals 17 residues. Germline CDR1 SGHVS, CDR2 FNYEAQ. The chain's CDR3 is CASSLTTLAGFYNEQFF. DNA of the CDR3: TGTGCCAGCAGCTTAACAACCCTAGCGGGATTCTACAATGAGCAGTTCTTC.

The J gene is TRBJ2-1, the V gene TRBV11-2, with D tentatively TRBD2 (6 bases). The CDR3 sequence is 15 residues long. V was shortened by 3 bases and J by 9 bases, with 18 bases between the two germline ends. Germline values: CDR1 SGHAT, CDR2 FQNNGV. In nucleotides, the CDR3 is TGTGCCAGCAGCTTGTCGGGACTCCCTAATGGTGAGCAGTTCTTC. It encodes CASSLSGLPNGEQFF.

In its sample, this clonotype was seen many times. The V and J genes are TRBV20-1 and TRBJ2-7; possibly TRBD2 for D (5 bases). Trimming took off 6 bases at V and 1 base at J, with 7 bases between the two ends. This CDR3 is 11 amino acids long. CDR1 and CDR2 from the germline V gene are DFQATT and SNEGSKA (reference sequence). The DNA of the CDR3 is TGCAGTGCGAGGACTTCCTACGAGCAGTACTTC. This sequence encodes CSARTSYEQYF.

The sample holds a few counts of this clonotype. The V call is TRBV6-2 or TRBV6-3, the J call TRBJ1-3, with D tentatively TRBD1 (6 bases). V shed 5 bases and J shed 4 bases, with 18 bases lying between them. Germline V gene data show CDR1 as MNHEY and CDR2 as SVGEGT. The CDR3 is 16 amino acids. CDR3 amino acids: CASSHDVGTTGNTIYF. DNA for the CDR3: TGTGCCAGCAGTCACGACGTCGGGACAACCGGAAACACCATATATTTT.

J is TRBJ2-3 and V is TRBV28, with D tentatively TRBD2 (5 bases). The CDR3 is made up of 14 amino acids. The germline gives CDR1 MDHEN, CDR2 SYDVKM. The V gene lost 5 bases and the J gene lost 9 bases, with 18 bases spanning the gap. CDR3 sequence (DNA): TGTGCCAGCAGTCGCTCCGGGGTGGAAGGAACGCAGTATTTT. Translation: CASSRSGVEGTQYF.

The rearrangement links TRBV28 to TRBJ2-5, with 10 nucleotides matching TRBD2. The junction had 6 bases not matched to a gene; V was cut back by 6 bases and J by 5 bases. The CDR3 length is 14 residues. Germline CDR1 reads MDHEN; CDR2 reads SYDVKM. The CDR3 sequence is CASRQSGGGETQYF. For the CDR3, the DNA is TGTGCCAGCAGACAAAGCGGGGGGGGCGAGACCCAGTACTTC.

The count of this clonotype is one. V is TRBV28 and J is TRBJ1-2; 7 bases agree with TRBD1. The germline gives CDR1 MDHEN, CDR2 SYDVKM. V trimming: 4 bases; J trimming: 6 bases; junction bases outside the gene matches: 14. The CDR3 is 16 amino acids. The CDR3 sequence is CASSWTGVGLGNGYTF. The CDR3 bases are TGTGCCAGCAGTTGGACAGGTGTCGGGCTTGGGAATGGCTACACCTTC.

This clonotype was found a few times. The CDR3 reads CASSLSGPLNTEAFF. Written as DNA, the CDR3 is TGTGCCAGCAGTTTATCAGGGCCATTGAACACTGAAGCTTTCTTT. The chain is built from TRBV28 and TRBJ1-1, with a tentative D call TRBD1 (5 bases). Germline V gene lookup returns CDR1 MDHEN and CDR2 SYDVKM. The CDR3 contains 15 residues. The V gene lost 1 base and the J gene lost 0 bases, with 9 bases spanning the gap.

This clonotype was found many times. The gene calls are TRBV7-2 and TRBJ2-4; 8 nucleotides line up with TRBD1. This CDR3 region has 17 residues. With V trimmed by 5 bases and J by 0 bases, 9 bases remained unmatched. Germline CDR1 SGHTA, CDR2 FQGNSA. CDR3 region: CASSGGQGPLAKNIQYF. CDR3 nucleotide sequence: TGTGCCAGCAGCGGAGGACAGGGCCCACTAGCCAAAAACATTCAGTACTTC.

This rearrangement joins TRBV7-2 to TRBJ2-3; D assignment may be TRBD1 or TRBD2 (5 bases each). The ends were cut back, 6 bases at V and 2 bases at J, with 18 bases in the middle. The CDR3 loop spans 16 amino acids. Germline V gene data show CDR1 as SGHTA and CDR2 as FQGNSA. In DNA, the CDR3 is TGTGCCAGCAGTCCGAGCGGCAGGGCCGACACAGATACGCAGTATTTT. Protein product: CASSPSGRADTDTQYF.